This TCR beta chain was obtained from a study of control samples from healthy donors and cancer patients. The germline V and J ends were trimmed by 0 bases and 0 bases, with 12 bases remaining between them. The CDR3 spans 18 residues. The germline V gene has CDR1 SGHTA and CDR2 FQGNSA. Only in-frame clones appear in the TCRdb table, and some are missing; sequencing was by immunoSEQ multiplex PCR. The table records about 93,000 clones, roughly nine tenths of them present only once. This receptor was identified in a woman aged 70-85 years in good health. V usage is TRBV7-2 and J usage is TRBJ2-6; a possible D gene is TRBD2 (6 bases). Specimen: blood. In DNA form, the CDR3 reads TGTGCCAGCAGCTTAGCCGGGAGAAGTAGCTCTGGGGCCAACGTCCTGACTTTC. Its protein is CASSLAGRSSSGANVLTF.